These 23 T cell receptor beta chains were sequenced from one sample in a study of T-cell memory formation after mild COVID-19. TCRdb ran MiXCR on the 5' RACE reads and lists one entry per CDR3 protein. The table lists about 90,000 distinct CDR3 sequences, approximately 16% of them singletons. The sample comprised PBMCs or a T cell subset sorted from them (not recorded which). These receptors were obtained from a man aged 18 to 35 who had mild COVID-19 (a few samples of this study predate the infection). Cell type and time point are not known.

This clonotype was picked up a small number of times. V is TRBV7-8 and J is TRBJ1-1; D gene unclear. The CDR3 totals 14 residues. The V end was cut by 5 bases, the J end by 1 base, with 11 bases between. Germline CDR1 is SGHVS and CDR2 is FQNEAQ. The CDR3, as DNA: TGTGCCAGCAGCCTCCGTAGTAGGAACACTGAAGCTTTCTTT. It specifies CASSLRSRNTEAFF.

This clonotype was found a few times. The chain uses TRBV4-1 and TRBJ2-7, with a weak D call TRBD1 (6 bases). Per the germline V gene, CDR1 is MGHRA and CDR2 is YSYEKL. CDR3 length equals 15 residues. The ends were cut back, 3 bases at V and 0 bases at J, with 12 bases in the middle. As DNA, the CDR3 is TGCGCCAGCAGCCAGGGGACACACGTCTCCTACGAGCAGTACTTC. It translates to CASSQGTHVSYEQYF.

The chain is built from TRBV7-9 and TRBJ2-1; 11 positions match TRBD2. V was clipped by 3 bases and J by 1 base; unmatched bases: 8. CDR1 and CDR2 (germline): SEHNR, FQNEAQ (reference sequence). There are 18 residues in the CDR3. The CDR3 region has the DNA TGTGCCAGCAGCTTCCTGACTAGCGGGGAGAGGTCCTACAATGAGCAGTTCTTC. Its translation is CASSFLTSGERSYNEQFF.

The genes are TRBV12-3 or TRBV12-4 and TRBJ2-2; D is uncertain. V lost 5 bases and J 0 bases, leaving 13 bases between the germline ends. The CDR3 is 16 residues long. CDR3 in DNA: TGTGCCAGCAGTGATACACTGAATCCGAACACCGGGGAGCTGTTTTTT. Encoded protein: CASSDTLNPNTGELFF.

CDR3 nucleotide sequence: TGCAGTGGTAGGAGGTGGAGGGGGTCCCCCTACGAGCAGTACTTC. Residues: CSGRRWRGSPYEQYF. The rearrangement uses TRBV20-1 and TRBJ2-7, with D perhaps matching TRBD1 or TRBD2 (6 bases each). There are 15 residues in the CDR3. Trimming took 7 bases from V and 2 from J, leaving 21 bases between them. Per the germline V gene, CDR1 is DFQATT and CDR2 is SNEGSKA (reference sequence).

The V gene is TRBV29-1, the J gene TRBJ1-1; tentatively, D is TRBD1 (5 bases). The CDR3 runs 12 residues. V was cut by 7 bases and J by 2 bases, with 11 bases left in between. Germline CDR1 is SQVTM and CDR2 is ANQGSEA. The CDR3 DNA reads TGCAGCGCCCTGACAGTAAACACTGAAGCTTTCTTT. Translating it yields CSALTVNTEAFF.

This clonotype has a handful of counts. As DNA, the CDR3 is TGTGCCAGCAGCCCGAACCGTCTAGTTGAGCAGTTCTTC. This gives the protein CASSPNRLVEQFF. The chain is built from TRBV7-9 and TRBJ2-1; D not resolved. This CDR3 comprises 13 residues. Looked up from germline, CDR1 is SEHNR and CDR2 is FQNEAQ (reference sequence). V lost 5 bases to trimming and J lost 9 bases, with 14 bases between them.

This clonotype was counted between two and nine times. The V and J genes are TRBV15 and TRBJ2-3, with TRBD1 as a possible D gene (6 bases). V was pared by 5 bases and J by 4 bases, with 22 bases between. Germline assignment: CDR1 LNHNV and CDR2 YYDKDF (reference sequence). The CDR3 is 17 amino acids. The CDR3 spells CATSPRRTTQGPDTQYF. DNA for the CDR3: TGTGCCACCAGCCCCCGTCGGACAACACAGGGCCCAGATACGCAGTATTTT.

This clonotype has only a few counts. The CDR3 spells CASSLLNNSPLHF. The CDR3 DNA reads TGTGCCAGCAGCCTCCTTAATAATTCACCCCTCCACTTT. This rearrangement joins TRBV5-6 to TRBJ1-6, with no clear D. V lost 4 bases and J 5 bases, leaving 7 bases between the germline ends. The CDR3 covers 13 residues. Germline V gene lookup returns CDR1 SGHDT and CDR2 YYEEEE.

This clonotype came up many times. This rearrangement joins TRBV29-1 to TRBJ2-1; 7 nucleotides agree with TRBD2. The CDR3 has 15 amino acids. The J segment lost 7 bases and the V segment lost 1 base, leaving 10 bases of the junction unmatched. The germline gives CDR1 SQVTM, CDR2 ANQGSEA. The CDR3 here is CSVEGLLASGNEQFF. The CDR3 bases are TGCAGCGTTGAAGGTCTACTAGCGTCCGGGAATGAGCAGTTCTTC.

The chain uses TRBV4-1 and TRBJ2-1; maybe TRBD2 (7 bases). The germline gives CDR1 MGHRA, CDR2 YSYEKL. The germline V and J ends were trimmed by 1 base and 7 bases, with 14 bases remaining between them. This CDR3 is built from 15 residues. The CDR3 loop is CASSQVEGGRNEQFF. CDR3 in DNA: TGCGCCAGCAGCCAAGTTGAGGGGGGGCGAAATGAGCAGTTCTTC.

The chain uses TRBV4-3 and TRBJ2-2, with a weak D call TRBD1 (5 bases). Looked up from germline, CDR1 is LGHNA and CDR2 is YSLEER. Trimming shortened V by 2 bases and J by 4 bases, and 17 bases separated the two germline ends. CDR3 length: 17 amino acids. The CDR3 DNA reads as TGCGCCAGCAGCCAATCCTACCCACAGGTTACCACCGGGGAGCTGTTTTTT. Its protein product is CASSQSYPQVTTGELFF.

This clonotype appeared many times. V usage is TRBV7-2 and J usage is TRBJ2-1; the match to TRBD2 covers 10 bases. The J segment lost 8 bases and the V segment lost 6 bases, leaving 10 bases of the junction unmatched. The CDR3 sequence is 15 residues long. Per the germline V gene, CDR1 is SGHTA and CDR2 is FQGNSA. CDR3 DNA: TGTGCCAGCAGAGTACTAGCGGGGTTAGGGGATGAGCAGTTCTTC. Its protein product is CASRVLAGLGDEQFF.

J is TRBJ2-7 and V is TRBV10-3; 7 positions match TRBD2. Trimming cost V 6 bases and J 0 bases; bases outside gene matches: 2. CDR1 and CDR2 from the germline V gene are ENHRY and SYGVKD. This CDR3 is built from 13 residues. The CDR3 spells CAIRAGDSYEQYV. DNA of the CDR3: TGTGCCATCAGGGCGGGGGACTCCTACGAGCAGTACGTC.

J is TRBJ1-6 and V is TRBV11-2; 7 nucleotides agree with TRBD1. In germline, CDR1 is SGHAT, CDR2 FQNNGV. The CDR3 is 16 residues long. J lost 7 bases, V lost 3 bases, and 9 bases had no gene match. The CDR3 region is CASSFTRDRRNSPLHF. CDR3 nucleotide sequence: TGTGCCAGCAGCTTTACTCGGGACAGAAGAAATTCACCCCTCCACTTT.

The chain links TRBV13 to TRBJ1-5; 7 bases align to TRBD1. The CDR3 loop spans 13 amino acids. The junction had 5 bases not matched to a gene; V was cut back by 5 bases and J by 7 bases. Per germline, CDR1 PRHDT and CDR2 FYEKMQ (reference sequence). For the CDR3, the DNA is TGTGCCAGCAGCCAACAGGGGCGGCAGCCCCAGCATTTT. It is translated as CASSQQGRQPQHF.

This sequence joins TRBV30 and TRBJ1-1, with TRBD1 identical over 7 bases. The CDR3 is made up of 15 amino acids. CDR1 is GTSNPN, CDR2 SVGIG, per germline (reference sequence). Germline trimming cut 2 bases from V and 2 bases from J; bases unmatched to any gene: 8. The CDR3 DNA sequence: TGTGCCTGGAGTACCACGGGACAGTTTAACACTGAAGCTTTCTTT. This translates into CAWSTTGQFNTEAFF.

The rearrangement joins TRBV12-3 or TRBV12-4 to TRBJ1-2, with no clear D. The CDR3 is made up of 15 amino acids. Deletions cut 5 bases from V and 4 bases from J, with 17 bases between. The DNA of the CDR3 is TGTGCCAGCAGTGAAGTCTCGGATGAGGGCTATGGCTACACCTTC. Translation: CASSEVSDEGYGYTF.

This clonotype has more than one count but fewer than ten. The chain uses TRBV6-2 or TRBV6-3 and TRBJ2-7; D is uncertain. V was trimmed by 0 bases and J by 4 bases, leaving 10 bases between them. CDR3 length: 14 residues. The germline CDR1 and CDR2 sequences are MNHEY and SVGEGT. CDR3 amino acids: CASSYSSTFYEQYV. In DNA, the CDR3 is TGTGCCAGCAGTTACTCCTCCACCTTTTACGAGCAGTACGTC.

In its sample, this clonotype was seen a few times. The chain joins TRBV29-1 to TRBJ2-1, with TRBD1 as a possible D gene (5 bases). CDR1 SQVTM and CDR2 ANQGSEA come from the germline V gene. The CDR3 has 12 residues. Trimming cost V 6 bases and J 4 bases, with 10 bases left between them. The CDR3 sequence: CSVATDYNEQFF. The CDR3, as DNA: TGCAGCGTAGCGACAGATTACAATGAGCAGTTCTTC.

This sequence joins TRBV7-8 and TRBJ2-7, with D tentatively TRBD1 (6 bases). Germline V CDR1 and CDR2: SGHVS, FQNEAQ. The CDR3 consists of 13 residues. The V end lost 7 bases, the J end lost 6 bases, and 16 bases lay between the germline ends. In DNA, the CDR3 is TGTGCCAGCACCCAAGCCAGGGGAGTCGAGCAGTACTTC. It is translated as CASTQARGVEQYF.

This clonotype was counted only a few times. The DNA for the CDR3 is TGTGCCAGCAGCCTGACGACAGGGGTGAAGGCCGGGGAGCTGTTTTTT. Amino acids: CASSLTTGVKAGELFF. The V call is TRBV7-2, the J call TRBJ2-2, with 8 bases that match TRBD1. V was clipped by 5 bases and J by 6 bases; unmatched bases: 11. Germline V gene sequence: CDR1 SGHTA, CDR2 FQGNSA. This CDR3 spans 16 amino acids.

This clonotype showed up many times. The chain recombines TRBV5-1 with TRBJ2-3; D perhaps matches TRBD2 (7 bases). CDR3 length: 16 amino acids. Trimming took off 1 base at V and 4 bases at J, with 16 bases between the two ends. The germline CDR1 and CDR2 sequences are SGHRS and YFSETQ. This chain's CDR3 is CASSLWGGRQADTQYF. The CDR3 nucleotides read TGCGCCAGCAGCTTGTGGGGGGGGCGCCAAGCAGATACGCAGTATTTT.